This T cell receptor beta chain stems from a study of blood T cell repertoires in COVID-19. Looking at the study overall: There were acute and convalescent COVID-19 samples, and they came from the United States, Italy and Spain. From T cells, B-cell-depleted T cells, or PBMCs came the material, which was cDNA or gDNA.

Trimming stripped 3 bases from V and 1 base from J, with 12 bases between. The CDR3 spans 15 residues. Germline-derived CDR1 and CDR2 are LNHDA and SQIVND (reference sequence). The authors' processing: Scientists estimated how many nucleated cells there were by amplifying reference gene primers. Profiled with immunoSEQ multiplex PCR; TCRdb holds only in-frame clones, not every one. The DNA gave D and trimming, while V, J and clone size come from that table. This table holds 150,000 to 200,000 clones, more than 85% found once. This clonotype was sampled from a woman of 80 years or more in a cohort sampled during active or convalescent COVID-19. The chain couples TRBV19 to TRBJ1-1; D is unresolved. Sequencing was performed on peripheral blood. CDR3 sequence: CASSMWVERNTEAFF. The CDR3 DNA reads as TGTGCCAGTAGTATGTGGGTAGAGCGGAACACTGAAGCTTTCTTT. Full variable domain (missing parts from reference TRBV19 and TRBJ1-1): DGGITQSPKYLFRKEGQNVTLSCEQNLNHDAMYWYRQDPGQGLRLIYYSQIVNDFQKGDIAEGYSVSREKKESFPLTVTSAQKNPTAFYLCASSMWVERNTEAFFGQGTRLTVV.